This TCR beta chain was recovered during a study of T cell responses to AZD1222 COVID-19 vaccine (dated by TCRdb to about 2021). At the level of the whole study: A total of around 240 trial participants underwent TCR sequencing, of whom 200 to 220 received two doses of AZD1222 and about 26 received two doses of the MenACWY control vaccine. Trial participants were enrolled by age into 18-55, 56-69 and 70-plus year subgroups, with around 150, 28 and 57 TCR-sequenced participants respectively.

The CDR3, cysteine through phenylalanine, is 12 amino acids long. CDR3 DNA is the only sequence kept; it has 36 bases, read in frame from the first base. The germline V gene provides CDR1 KGHSH and CDR2 LQKENI. V was cut back by 2 bases and J by 4 bases, leaving a gap of 4 bases between them. Concerning this clone: This clone's antigen is unknown. No per-base quality is available; no much larger clone lies one base away.

The CDR3 regions of human TCRbeta chains were subjected to immunosequencing. Regarding the original processing steps: TCRs in the repertoires were compared against a reference library of SARS-CoV-2-specific TCRs that had been generated with the MIRA antigen-specificity platform. Breadth was defined as the fraction of unique TCRs that were SARS-CoV-2-associated. Depth was defined as the fraction of total T cells that were SARS-CoV-2-associated. Each spike-specific TCR was assigned to its reactive spike region and to a CD4 or CD8 class using the MIRA data. Log10-transformed breadth and depth values were compared by one-way ANOVA with Sidak's multiple comparisons tests. The immuneACCESS repertoire file appears here via TCRdb, limited to in-frame rearrangements. These files lack a portion of the clones; in checked studies, under half of the deficit traces to unresolved V genes, and the cause of the others is not known. For V, J and clone size, that table is used; D and trimming come from the DNA. For this sample the table gives around 220,000 clones, of which roughly 94% were detected only once. The top ten clonotypes cover 1.7% of the sample.

Findings and caveats that apply to the study as a whole: CD4 TCRs associated with the vaccine covered the entire spike protein, and the dominant responses were in regions 160-218 and 743-854. Participants were mostly white British, with more females than males. The authors suggested clonal diversity may have been underestimated. After two AZD1222 doses, spike-specific TCR breadth and depth were significantly higher than at day 0 and than in MenACWY recipients. Conclusions about previously exposed vaccinees are limited, since just five to seven AZD1222 recipients were seropositive for SARS-CoV-2 at baseline. Because no day 14 peak-response samples were available, the repertoires could be characterized only after the peak T cell response. Epitopes outside the regions mutated in the B.1.351 and B.1.1.7 variants were reportedly recognized by nearly half of the unique spike-specific TCRs. The 56-69-year group was small, and its depth increase did not reach significance, likely because of low power.

What this sample's time point label stands for: about 28 days (+/-7) after the second vaccine dose. The treatment or condition tag for this specimen amounts to: meningococcal conjugate vaccine given as trial control. Samples from vaccinated people were obtained from the UK trials COV001 and COV002, which included a single-blind randomized controlled phase 2/3 trial of AZD1222 (ChAdOx1 nCoV-19) in healthy adults. For TCRbeta chain sequencing, PBMC samples from trial participants were taken at day 0 and at day 28 after the second dose. The sequenced sample was peripheral blood, obtained 28 days after the second dose of the MenACWY control vaccine. This sequence originates from an adult who received the MenACWY meningococcal vaccine as a control. The V and J segments used are TRBV18 and TRBJ2-3, with no confident D gene call. The sequence in DNA is TGTGCCAGCTCACCATTTCCAGATACGCAGTATTTT. Translated, this is CASSPFPDTQYF. Extended through the reference TRBV18 and TRBJ2-3 proteins, this CDR3 yields the full variable domain: NAGVMQNPRHLVRRRGQEARLRCSPMKGHSHVYWYRQLPEEGLKFMVYLQKENIIDESGMPKERFSAEFPKEGPSILRIQQVVRGDSAAYFCASSPFPDTQYFGPGTRLTVL.